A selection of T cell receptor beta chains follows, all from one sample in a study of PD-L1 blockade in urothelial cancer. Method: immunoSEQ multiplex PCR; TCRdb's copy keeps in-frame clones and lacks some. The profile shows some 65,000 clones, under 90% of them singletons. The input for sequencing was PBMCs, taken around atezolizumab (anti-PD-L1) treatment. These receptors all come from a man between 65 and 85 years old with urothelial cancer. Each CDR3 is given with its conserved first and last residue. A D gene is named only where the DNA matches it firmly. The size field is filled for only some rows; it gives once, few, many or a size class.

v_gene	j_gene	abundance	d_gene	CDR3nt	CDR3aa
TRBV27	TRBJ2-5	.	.	TGTGCCAGCAGCCAGGGGGGCCAAGAGACCCAGTACTTC	CASSQGGQETQYF
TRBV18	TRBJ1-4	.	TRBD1	TGTGCCAGCTCACCAGAGACAGGGCATGAAAAACTGTTTTTT	CASSPETGHEKLFF
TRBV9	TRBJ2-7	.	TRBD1	TGTGCCAGCAGCGTAGAAGGGACAGGGAACGACGAGCAGTACTTC	CASSVEGTGNDEQYF
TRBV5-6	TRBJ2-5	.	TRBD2	TGTGCCAGCAGCTTGGGACTAGCGGGCCTCCAAGAGACCCAGTACTTC	CASSLGLAGLQETQYF
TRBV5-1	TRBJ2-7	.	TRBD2	TGCGCCAGCAGCCGCCGGGGAAGCGGGAGGATCTCCTACGAGCAGTACTTC	CASSRRGSGRISYEQYF
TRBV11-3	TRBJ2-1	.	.	TGTGCCAGCAGCTTAGGCGGCCGATACAATGAGCAGTTCTTC	CASSLGGRYNEQFF
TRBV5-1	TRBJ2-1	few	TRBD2	TGCGCCAGCAATACGCTAGCGGGAGGTGGGAATGAGCAGTTCTTC	CASNTLAGGGNEQFF
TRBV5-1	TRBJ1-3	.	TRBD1	TGCGCCAGCAGCTTACCAGGGGGCGCGAACACCATATATTTT	CASSLPGGANTIYF
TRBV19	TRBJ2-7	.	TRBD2	TGTGCCAGTAGTCCCAGGACTAGCGGGAGCTACGAGCAGTACTTC	CASSPRTSGSYEQYF
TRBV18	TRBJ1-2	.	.	TGTGCCAGCTCACCAGGGACTCTCGGTGGGCATGGCTACACCTTC	CASSPGTLGGHGYTF
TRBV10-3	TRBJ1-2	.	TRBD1	TGTGCCATCAGGGAAGGACAGGATCCTGGCTACACCTTC	CAIREGQDPGYTF
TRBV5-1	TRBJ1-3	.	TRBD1	TGCGCCAGCAGTCAGGGGGCTGCTGGAAACACCATATATTTT	CASSQGAAGNTIYF
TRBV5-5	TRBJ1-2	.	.	TGTGCCAGCATCAGACAGAGCAACTATGGCTACACCTTC	CASIRQSNYGYTF
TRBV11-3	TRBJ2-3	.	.	TGTGCCAGCAGCTCAGGGTTTGCAGATACGCAGTATTTT	CASSSGFADTQYF
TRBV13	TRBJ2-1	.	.	TGTGCCAGCAGCTTACGTGTGGCGGCATCTTACAATGAGCAGTTCTTC	CASSLRVAASYNEQFF
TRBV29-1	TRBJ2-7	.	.	TGCAGCGTTCTACAGGGCTCCTACGAGCAGTACTTC	CSVLQGSYEQYF
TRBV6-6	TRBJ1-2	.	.	TGTGCCAGCAGTCGCCCCGGGGGAGGGGATGGCTACACCTTC	CASSRPGGGDGYTF
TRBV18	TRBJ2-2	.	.	TGTGCCAGCTCACCAACGGCGGAAGCCACCGGGGAGCTGTTTTTT	CASSPTAEATGELFF
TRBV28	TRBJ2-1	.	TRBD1	TGTGCCAGCAGACCCCTCGCGGCGATACAGGGGGAGCAGTTCTTC	CASRPLAAIQGEQFF
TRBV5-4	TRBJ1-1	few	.	TGTGCCAGCAGCCCTCAATCCTACCAGGGACTGGACACTGAAGCTTTCTTT	CASSPQSYQGLDTEAFF
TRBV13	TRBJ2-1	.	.	TGTGCCACCACAGGCTCGAGGATTTACAATGAGCAGTTCTTC	CATTGSRIYNEQFF
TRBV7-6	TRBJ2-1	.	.	TGTGCCAGCAGCAACACGGGAGTAATGAGCTCCTACAATGAGCAGTTCTTC	CASSNTGVMSSYNEQFF
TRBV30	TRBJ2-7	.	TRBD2	TGTGCCTGGAGCGGGGGGGGAGGTGTTGAGCAGTACTTC	CAWSGGGGVEQYF
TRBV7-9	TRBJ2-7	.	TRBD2	TGTGCCACTGGGACTAGCGGGAGAGAATTTGACGAGCAGTACTTC	CATGTSGREFDEQYF
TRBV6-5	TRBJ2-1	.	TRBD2	TGTGCCAGCAGTTCCCCGACTAGCGACAATGAGCAGTTCTTC	CASSSPTSDNEQFF